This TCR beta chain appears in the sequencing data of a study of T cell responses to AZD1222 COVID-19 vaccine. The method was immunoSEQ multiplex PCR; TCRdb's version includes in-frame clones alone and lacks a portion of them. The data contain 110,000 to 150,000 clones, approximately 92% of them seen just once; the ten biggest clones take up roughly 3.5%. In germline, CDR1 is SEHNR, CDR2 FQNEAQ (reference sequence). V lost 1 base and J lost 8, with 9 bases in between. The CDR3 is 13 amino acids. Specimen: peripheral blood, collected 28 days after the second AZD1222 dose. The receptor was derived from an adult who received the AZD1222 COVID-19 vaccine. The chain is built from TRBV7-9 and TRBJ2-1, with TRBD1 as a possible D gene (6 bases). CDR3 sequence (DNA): TGTGCCAGCAGCTTAGTAACAGGGTATGAGCAGTTCTTC. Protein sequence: CASSLVTGYEQFF.